This passage covers 15 T cell receptor beta chains from one sample sequenced in a study of molecular identifiers for immune sequencing clone quantification. TCRdb reprocessed the PCR reads via MiXCR and lists one record per CDR3 protein. The repertoire holds about 500,000 distinct CDR3 sequences, with 25% as singletons. Sequencing was carried out using naive CD8+ T cells from blood, with Jurkat cell RNA spiked in. Subset defined: FACS-sorted CD8+CD4-CCR7+CD45RA+ naive T cells. Receptor source: a human donor in good health. Some libraries in this study had Jurkat cell RNA spiked in.

The V and J genes are TRBV27 and TRBJ1-6; weak D call: TRBD1 (6 bases). Germline V lookup: CDR1 MNHEY, CDR2 SMNVEV (reference sequence). The CDR3 is made up of 14 amino acids. Trimming pared 7 bases from V and 6 bases from J, leaving 13 bases between. CDR3 sequence (DNA): TGTGCCAGCACTGGGGGGCGAAGTAATTCACCCCTCCACTTT. It codes for CASTGGRSNSPLHF.

This clonotype has just one count. V is TRBV20-1 and J is TRBJ2-7, with D tentatively TRBD2 (6 bases). This CDR3 comprises 15 residues. V was shortened by 3 bases and J by 1 base, with 16 bases between the two germline ends. Germline loops: CDR1 DFQATT, CDR2 SNEGSKA (reference sequence). The CDR3 sequence: CSASPDGRGSYEQYF. Written as DNA, the CDR3 is TGCAGTGCTAGCCCCGACGGACGGGGGTCCTACGAGCAGTACTTC.

The table lists this clonotype with many counts. The chain combines TRBV28 with TRBJ1-6; possibly TRBD1 for D (5 bases). This CDR3 is 14 amino acids long. V lost 3 bases, J lost 7 bases, and 10 bases lay in between. Germline-derived CDR1 and CDR2 are MDHEN and SYDVKM. CDR3 in amino acids: CASSFLQGNSPLHF. CDR3 bases: TGTGCCAGCAGTTTCCTGCAGGGAAATTCACCCCTCCACTTT. Full variable domain (missing parts from reference TRBV28 and TRBJ1-6): DVKVTQSSRYLVKRTGEKVFLECVQDMDHENMFWYRQDPGLGLRLIYFSYDVKMKEKGDIPEGYSVSREKKERFSLILESASTNQTSMYLCASSFLQGNSPLHFGNGTRLTVT.

Remarks on this clonotype: The junction differs from germline at one of its ends, possibly a read error. The chain couples TRBV7-9 to TRBJ1-1; TRBD1 is a possible D gene (5 bases). The CDR3 extends over 15 amino acids. Germline V gene data show CDR1 as SEHNR and CDR2 as FQNEAQ (reference sequence). DNA for the CDR3: TGTGCCAGCGGCTTAGGGGTAGGGATGAACACTGAAGCTTTCTTT. Residues: CASGLGVGMNTEAFF.

This clonotype has a single count. V usage is TRBV10-1 and J usage is TRBJ2-3, with D perhaps given as TRBD1 or TRBD2 (5 bases each). CDR1 is WNHNN and CDR2 is SYGVQD in the germline V gene (reference sequence). CDR3 length: 16 amino acids. The V end lost 4 bases, the J end lost 0 bases, and 14 bases lay between the germline ends. The CDR3 DNA is TGCGCCAGCAGTGCCGTATGGGGGTCTAGCACAGATACGCAGTATTTT. Its protein product is CASSAVWGSSTDTQYF.

The CDR3 bases are TGTGCCAGCAGTACCACCGGGACGGAGAATCAGCCCCAGCATTTT. As protein: CASSTTGTENQPQHF. The V gene is TRBV7-9, the J gene TRBJ1-5; D may be TRBD1 (5 bases). The CDR3 has 15 amino acids. The germline V and J ends were trimmed by 6 bases and 4 bases, with 16 bases remaining between them. The germline gives CDR1 SEHNR, CDR2 FQNEAQ (reference sequence).

V gene TRBV20-1 combines with J gene TRBJ2-7, with D unclear. Germline V gives CDR1 DFQATT, CDR2 SNEGSKA (reference sequence). The CDR3 spans 12 residues. Trimming shortened V by 3 bases and J by 2 bases, and 8 bases separated the two germline ends. The CDR3 DNA reads as TGCAGTGCTAGTGACTTGACCTACGAGCAGTACTTC. Translation: CSASDLTYEQYF.

This clonotype was recorded at least ten times. This chain links TRBV10-2 with TRBJ1-2; no definite D call. V shed 7 bases and J shed 7 bases, with 10 bases lying between them. The CDR3 length is 11 residues. Per the germline V gene, CDR1 is WSHSY and CDR2 is SAAADI. The CDR3 coding sequence is TGCGCCAGCAATACAGAAGGTGGCTACACCTTC. This encodes CASNTEGGYTF.

This clonotype was observed a handful of times. CDR3 loop: CASSIETGVHGELFF. The DNA for the CDR3 is TGTGCCAGTAGTATAGAAACAGGGGTTCACGGGGAGCTGTTTTTT. The chain carries TRBV19 and TRBJ2-2; 7 bases map to TRBD1. Trimming took 0 bases from V and 7 from J; bases not matched to a gene: 5. The CDR3 totals 15 residues. CDR1 is LNHDA and CDR2 is SQIVND in the germline V gene (reference sequence).

This clonotype was counted many times. This chain uses TRBV9 with TRBJ2-7; D may be TRBD1 or TRBD2 (5 bases each). Germline CDR1 is SGDLS and CDR2 is YYNGEE. CDR3 length equals 14 residues. Between the trimmed V and J ends, which lost 0 bases and 7 bases, there was a span of 14 bases. The CDR3, as DNA: TGTGCCAGCAGCGTAGGCCCCAGGGACCAAGAGCAGTACTTC. It translates to CASSVGPRDQEQYF. The full variable domain, with the rest looked up from reference TRBV9 and TRBJ2-7, is DSGVTQTPKHLITATGQRVTLRCSPRSGDLSVYWYQQSLDQGLQFLIQYYNGEERAKGNILERFSAQQFPDLHSELNLSSLELGDSALYFCASSVGPRDQEQYFGPGTRLTVT.

As regards this clonotype: The junction does not match germline at one end; this may be a read error. The chain recombines TRBV30 with TRBJ2-2; 7 nucleotides line up with TRBD2. Germline V gene lookup returns CDR1 GTSNPN and CDR2 SVGIG (reference sequence). The CDR3 spans 15 residues. CDR3 amino acids: CAWSTGTTNAGELFF. CDR3 nucleotides: TGTGCCTGGAGCACCGGGACTACGAACGCCGGGGAGCTGTTTTTT.

The J gene is TRBJ2-2, the V gene TRBV29-1, with unresolved D. The CDR3 contains 12 residues. CDR1 is SQVTM and CDR2 is ANQGSEA in the germline V gene. Trimming cost V 4 bases and J 6 bases, with 9 bases left between them. CDR3 in amino acids: CSVVGSPGELFF. In DNA form, the CDR3 reads TGCAGCGTTGTTGGTTCCCCCGGGGAGCTGTTTTTT.

This clonotype showed up many times. This sequence joins TRBV4-2 and TRBJ1-2; D unclear. The ends were cut back, 0 bases at V and 6 bases at J, with 14 bases in the middle. Germline loops: CDR1 LGHNA, CDR2 YNFKEQ. CDR3 length equals 15 residues. The CDR3 is CASSQELTPGDGYTF. The CDR3 DNA reads as TGTGCCAGCAGCCAAGAGTTAACCCCCGGCGATGGCTACACCTTC.

Regarding this clonotype: The germline gene is not matched at one end of the junction; a read error may be the cause. The J gene is TRBJ2-7, the V gene TRBV5-6, with 8 bases that match TRBD2. This CDR3 contains 15 residues. CDR1 is SGHDT, CDR2 YYEEEE, per germline. The CDR3 protein is CASSPTPSGSYERYF. As DNA, the CDR3 is TGTGCCAGCAGCCCCACCCCTAGCGGGTCTTACGAGCGGTACTTC. Supplemented by reference TRBV5-6 and TRBJ2-7, the full variable domain reads DAGVTQSPTHLIKTRGQQVTLRCSPKSGHDTVSWYQQALGQGPQFIFQYYEEEERQRGNFPDRFSGHQFPNYSSELNVNALLLGDSALYLCASSPTPSGSYERYFGPGTRLTVT.

This rearrangement joins TRBV19 to TRBJ2-7; weak D call: TRBD1 (5 bases). V was cut by 0 bases and J by 2 bases, with 11 bases left in between. The germline V gene has CDR1 LNHDA and CDR2 SQIVND (reference sequence). CDR3 length equals 15 residues. The CDR3 DNA sequence: TGTGCCAGTAGTATAGATGGGGCAGGAGCCTACGAGCAGTACTTC. It translates to CASSIDGAGAYEQYF. Looking up the rest from reference TRBV19 and TRBJ2-7 gives the full variable domain: DGGITQSPKYLFRKEGQNVTLSCEQNLNHDAMYWYRQDPGQGLRLIYYSQIVNDFQKGDIAEGYSVSREKKESFPLTVTSAQKNPTAFYLCASSIDGAGAYEQYFGPGTRLTVT.